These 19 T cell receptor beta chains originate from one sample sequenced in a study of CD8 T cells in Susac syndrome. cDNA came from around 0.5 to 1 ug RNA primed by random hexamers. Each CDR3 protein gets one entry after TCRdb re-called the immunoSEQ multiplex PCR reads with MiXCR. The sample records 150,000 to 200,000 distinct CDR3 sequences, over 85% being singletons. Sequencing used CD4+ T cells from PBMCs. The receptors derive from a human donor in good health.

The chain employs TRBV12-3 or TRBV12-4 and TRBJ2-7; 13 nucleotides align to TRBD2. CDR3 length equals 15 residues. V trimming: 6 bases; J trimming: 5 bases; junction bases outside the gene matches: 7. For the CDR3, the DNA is TGTGCCAGCAGCCCCGGACTAGCGGGGGATCACGAGCAGTACTTC. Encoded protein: CASSPGLAGDHEQYF.

CDR3 coding DNA: TGTGCCAGCACCCCAGGGGGCTTCATGAACACTGAAGCTTTCTTT. This gives the protein CASTPGGFMNTEAFF. The chain recombines TRBV12-3 or TRBV12-4 with TRBJ1-1; 8 nucleotides agree with TRBD1. The CDR3 spans 15 residues. V shed 7 bases, J shed 0 bases, and the junction held 7 bases outside the gene matches.

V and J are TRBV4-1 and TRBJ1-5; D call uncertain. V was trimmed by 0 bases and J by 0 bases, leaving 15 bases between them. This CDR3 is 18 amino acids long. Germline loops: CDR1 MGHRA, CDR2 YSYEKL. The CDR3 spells CASSQDPARQHSNQPQHF. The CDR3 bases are TGCGCCAGCAGCCAAGACCCGGCAAGGCAGCATAGCAATCAGCCCCAGCATTTT.

This CDR3 is CASSAGQNQPQHF. In DNA, the CDR3 is TGTGCCAGCAGCGCCGGACAGAATCAGCCCCAGCATTTT. The chain employs TRBV9 and TRBJ1-5, with a weak D call TRBD1 (6 bases). The CDR3 extends over 13 amino acids. Trimming stripped 3 bases from V and 4 bases from J, with 8 bases between. Germline V gives CDR1 SGDLS, CDR2 YYNGEE.

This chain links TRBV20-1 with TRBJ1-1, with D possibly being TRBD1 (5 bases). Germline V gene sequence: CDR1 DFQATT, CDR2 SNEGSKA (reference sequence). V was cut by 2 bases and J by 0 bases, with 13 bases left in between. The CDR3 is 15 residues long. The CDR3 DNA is TGCAGTGCTAGAATTGACACAGGTATGAACACTGAAGCTTTCTTT. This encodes CSARIDTGMNTEAFF.

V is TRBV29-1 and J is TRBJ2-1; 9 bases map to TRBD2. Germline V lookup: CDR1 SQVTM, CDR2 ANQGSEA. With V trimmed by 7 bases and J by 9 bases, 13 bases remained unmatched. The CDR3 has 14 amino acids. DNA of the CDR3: TGCAGCGCTAGAGCGGGGGGAACATCAGGTGAGCAGTTCTTC. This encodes CSARAGGTSGEQFF.

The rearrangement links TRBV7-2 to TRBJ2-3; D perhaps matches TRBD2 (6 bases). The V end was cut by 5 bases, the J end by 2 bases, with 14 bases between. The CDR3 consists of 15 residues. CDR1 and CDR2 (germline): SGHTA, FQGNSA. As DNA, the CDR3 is TGTGCCAGCAGCCCAAAGCGGGCGACCACAGATACGCAGTATTTT. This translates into CASSPKRATTDTQYF.

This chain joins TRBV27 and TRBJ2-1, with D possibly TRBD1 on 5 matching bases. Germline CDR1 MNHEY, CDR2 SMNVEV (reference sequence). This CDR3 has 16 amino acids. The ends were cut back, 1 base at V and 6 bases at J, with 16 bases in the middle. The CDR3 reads CASSLFGRDGFNEQFF. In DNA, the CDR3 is TGTGCCAGCAGTTTATTCGGCAGGGATGGGTTCAATGAGCAGTTCTTC.

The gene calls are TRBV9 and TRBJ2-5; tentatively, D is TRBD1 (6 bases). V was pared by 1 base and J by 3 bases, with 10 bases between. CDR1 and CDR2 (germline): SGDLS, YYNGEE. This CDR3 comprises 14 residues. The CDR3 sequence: CASSVNAGEETQYF. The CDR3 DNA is TGTGCCAGCAGCGTAAACGCAGGGGAAGAGACCCAGTACTTC.

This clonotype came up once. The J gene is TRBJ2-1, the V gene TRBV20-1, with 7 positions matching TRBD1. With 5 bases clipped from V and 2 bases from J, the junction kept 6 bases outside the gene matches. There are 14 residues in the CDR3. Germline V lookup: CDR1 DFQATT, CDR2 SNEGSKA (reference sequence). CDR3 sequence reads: CSAFAGTAYNEQFF. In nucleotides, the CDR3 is TGCAGTGCTTTCGCCGGGACAGCCTACAATGAGCAGTTCTTC.

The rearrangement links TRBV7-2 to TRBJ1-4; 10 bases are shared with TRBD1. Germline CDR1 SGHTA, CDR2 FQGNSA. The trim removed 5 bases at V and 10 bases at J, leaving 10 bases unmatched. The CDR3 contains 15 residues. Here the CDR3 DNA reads TGTGCCAGCAGCGTACGAGGGGACAGGGGTGGAAAACTGTTTTTT. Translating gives CASSVRGDRGGKLFF. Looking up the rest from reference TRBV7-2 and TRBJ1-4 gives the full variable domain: GAGVSQSPSNKVTEKGKDVELRCDPISGHTALYWYRQSLGQGLEFLIYFQGNSAPDKSGLPSDRFSAERTGGSVSTLTIQRTQQEDSAVYLCASSVRGDRGGKLFFGSGTQLSVL.

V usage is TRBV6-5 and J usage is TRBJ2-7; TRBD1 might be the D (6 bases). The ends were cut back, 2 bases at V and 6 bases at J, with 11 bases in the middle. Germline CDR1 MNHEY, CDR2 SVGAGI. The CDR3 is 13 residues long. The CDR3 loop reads CASSYRQGFEQYF. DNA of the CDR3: TGTGCCAGCAGTTACCGGCAGGGGTTCGAGCAGTACTTC.

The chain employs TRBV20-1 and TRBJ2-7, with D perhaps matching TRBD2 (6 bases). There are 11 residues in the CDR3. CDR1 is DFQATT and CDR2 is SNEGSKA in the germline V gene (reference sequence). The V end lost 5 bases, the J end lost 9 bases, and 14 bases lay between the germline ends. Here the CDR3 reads CSADRELRQYF. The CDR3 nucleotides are TGCAGTGCTGACCGGGAGCTTCGGCAGTACTTC.

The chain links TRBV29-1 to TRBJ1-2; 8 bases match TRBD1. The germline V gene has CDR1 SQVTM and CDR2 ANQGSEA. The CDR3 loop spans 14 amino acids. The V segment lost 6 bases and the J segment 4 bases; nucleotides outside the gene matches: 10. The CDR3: CSVPTGQAFYGYTF. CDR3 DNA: TGCAGCGTCCCCACGGGACAGGCGTTCTATGGCTACACCTTC. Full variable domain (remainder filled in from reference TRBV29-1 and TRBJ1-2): SAVISQKPSRDICQRGTSLTIQCQVDSQVTMMFWYRQQPGQSLTLIATANQGSEATYESGFVIDKFPISRPNLTFSTLTVSNMSPEDSSIYLCSVPTGQAFYGYTFGSGTRLTVV.

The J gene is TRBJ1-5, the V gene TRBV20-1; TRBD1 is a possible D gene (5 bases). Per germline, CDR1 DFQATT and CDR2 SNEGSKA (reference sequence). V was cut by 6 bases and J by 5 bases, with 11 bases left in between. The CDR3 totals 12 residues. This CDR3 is CSAFLGDQPQHF. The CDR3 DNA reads TGCAGTGCGTTCCTAGGGGATCAGCCCCAGCATTTT.

The CDR3 loop is CSAGVYRGNEQFF. CDR3 nucleotides: TGCAGTGCCGGAGTGTACAGGGGAAATGAGCAGTTCTTC. This chain joins TRBV20-1 and TRBJ2-1; TRBD1 matches at 7 bases. Germline CDR1 DFQATT, CDR2 SNEGSKA (reference sequence). There are 13 residues in the CDR3. V shed 6 bases, J shed 7 bases, and the junction held 9 bases outside the gene matches.

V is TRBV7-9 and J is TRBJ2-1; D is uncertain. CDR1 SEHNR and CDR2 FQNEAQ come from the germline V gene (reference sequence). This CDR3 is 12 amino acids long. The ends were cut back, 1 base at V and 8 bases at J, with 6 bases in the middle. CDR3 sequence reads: CASSLGFYEQFF. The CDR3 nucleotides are TGTGCCAGCAGCTTAGGCTTCTATGAGCAGTTCTTC.

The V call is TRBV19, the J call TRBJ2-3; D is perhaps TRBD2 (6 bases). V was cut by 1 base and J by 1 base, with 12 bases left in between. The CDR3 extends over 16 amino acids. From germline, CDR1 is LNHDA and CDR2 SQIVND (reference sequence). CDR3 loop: CASSIGGSGGTDTQYF. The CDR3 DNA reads TGTGCCAGTAGTATAGGCGGTAGCGGCGGCACAGATACGCAGTATTTT.

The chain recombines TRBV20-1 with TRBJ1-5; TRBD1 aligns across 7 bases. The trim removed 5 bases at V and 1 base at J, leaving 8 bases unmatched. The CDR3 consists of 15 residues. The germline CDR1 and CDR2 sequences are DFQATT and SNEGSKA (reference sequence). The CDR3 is CSASRQGGSNQPQHF. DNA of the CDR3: TGCAGTGCTTCCCGACAGGGAGGAAGCAATCAGCCCCAGCATTTT.